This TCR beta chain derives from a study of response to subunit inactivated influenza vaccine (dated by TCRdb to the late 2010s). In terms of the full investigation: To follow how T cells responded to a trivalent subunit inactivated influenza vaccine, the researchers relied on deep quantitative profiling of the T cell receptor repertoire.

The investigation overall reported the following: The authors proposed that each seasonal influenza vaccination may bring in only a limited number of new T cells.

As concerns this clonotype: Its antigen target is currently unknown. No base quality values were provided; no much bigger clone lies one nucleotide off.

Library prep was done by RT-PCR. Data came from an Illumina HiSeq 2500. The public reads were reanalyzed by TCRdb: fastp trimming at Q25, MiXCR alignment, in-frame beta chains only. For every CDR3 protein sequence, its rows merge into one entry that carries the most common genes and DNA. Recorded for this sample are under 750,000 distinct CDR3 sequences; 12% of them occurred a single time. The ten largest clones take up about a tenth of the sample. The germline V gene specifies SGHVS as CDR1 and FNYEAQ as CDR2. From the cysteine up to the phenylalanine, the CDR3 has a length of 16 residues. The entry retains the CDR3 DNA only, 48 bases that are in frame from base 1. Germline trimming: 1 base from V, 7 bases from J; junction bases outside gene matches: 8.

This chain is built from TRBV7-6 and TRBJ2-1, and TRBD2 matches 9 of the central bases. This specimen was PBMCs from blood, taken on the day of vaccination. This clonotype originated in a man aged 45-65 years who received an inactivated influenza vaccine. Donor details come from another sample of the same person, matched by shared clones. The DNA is TGTGCCAGCAGCTTAGTGGCGGGAGGGCCTAGGAATGAGCAGTTCTTC. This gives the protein CASSLVAGGPRNEQFF. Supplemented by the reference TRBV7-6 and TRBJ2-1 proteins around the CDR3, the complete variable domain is GAGVSQSPRYKVTKRGQDVALRCDPISGHVSLYWYRQALGQGPEFLTYFNYEAQQDKSGLPNDRFSAERPEGSISTLTIQRTEQRDSAMYRCASSLVAGGPRNEQFFGPGTRLTVL.